This T cell receptor beta chain appears in the sequencing data of a study of blood T cell repertoires in COVID-19. Overall study: Sites in the United States, Italy and Spain provided acute and convalescent COVID-19 samples.

This clone was found once. Germline CDR1 reads SGHTS; CDR2 reads YDEGEE. The CDR3 has 15 amino acids. V lost 4 bases and J 2 bases, leaving 13 bases between the germline ends. The table came from immunoSEQ multiplex PCR; TCRdb's copy has only in-frame clones and leaves some out. This table holds about 340,000 clones, approximately 91% found once. This rearrangement joins TRBV5-8 to TRBJ1-3, with D possibly TRBD1 on 6 matching bases. The TCR sequence derives from a woman aged 65 to 85 with COVID-19, enrolled during active disease. Sequencing was carried out using peripheral blood. CDR3 sequence: CASSNSWTAGNTIYF. As DNA, the CDR3 is TGTGCCAGCAGCAACAGCTGGACAGCTGGAAACACCATATATTTT.